These 25 T cell receptor beta chains were all obtained from the same sample, sequenced in a study of neurological immune-mediated disorders. TCRdb ran MiXCR on the 5' RACE reads and lists one entry per CDR3 protein. The repertoire holds around 69,000 distinct CDR3 sequences, 3.5% to 5.5% seen once, with around 6.9% in the top ten. Sequenced: PBMCs. The source of these receptors is a man aged 30 to 39 with multiple sclerosis.

This clonotype was seen repeatedly, ten times or more. The rearrangement joins TRBV20-1 to TRBJ2-2; 8 positions match TRBD2. The V segment lost 1 base and the J segment 0 bases; nucleotides outside the gene matches: 4. The V gene's germline CDR1 is DFQATT and CDR2 SNEGSKA (reference sequence). This CDR3 spans 16 amino acids. The CDR3 region has the DNA TGCAGTGCTAGAGTAGCGGGGAGGCCGAACACCGGGGAGCTGTTTTTT. This sequence encodes CSARVAGRPNTGELFF.

In its sample, this clonotype was seen many times. The V call is TRBV3-1, the J call TRBJ2-1; perhaps TRBD1 as D (6 bases). Per the germline V gene, CDR1 is LGHDT and CDR2 is YNNKEL (reference sequence). With 4 bases removed from V and 10 bases from J, the gap between germline ends came to 14 bases. This CDR3 spans 13 amino acids. Here the CDR3 reads CASSPFLRGEQFF. For the CDR3, the DNA is TGTGCCAGCAGCCCCTTCCTGAGGGGGGAGCAGTTCTTC.

CDR3: CASSLVGGSSPLHF. The CDR3 bases are TGTGCCAGCAGCTTAGTTGGGGGCTCTTCACCCCTCCACTTT. V gene TRBV11-2 combines with J gene TRBJ1-6, with TRBD1 as a possible D gene (6 bases). The CDR3 has 14 amino acids. CDR1 SGHAT and CDR2 FQNNGV come from the germline V gene. V lost 1 base and J lost 9, with 10 bases in between.

The chain joins TRBV7-9 to TRBJ1-1; tentative D call: TRBD1 (5 bases). The CDR3 sequence is 15 residues long. From germline, CDR1 is SEHNR and CDR2 FQNEAQ (reference sequence). The ends were cut back, 2 bases at V and 7 bases at J, with 17 bases in the middle. In nucleotides, the CDR3 is TGTGCCAGCAGCTTACTTGAGGCAGGGTCAGTTGAAGCTTTCTTT. It yields the protein CASSLLEAGSVEAFF.

This clonotype was counted many times. The rearrangement links TRBV20-1 to TRBJ1-1; no reliable D call. The CDR3 length is 12 residues. The V gene lost 3 bases and the J gene lost 8 bases, with 13 bases spanning the gap. Per the germline V gene, CDR1 is DFQATT and CDR2 is SNEGSKA (reference sequence). The DNA for the CDR3 is TGCAGTGCTAGGAAGGGCCCCTTAGAAGCTTTCTTT. The encoded protein is CSARKGPLEAFF.

This clonotype was observed many times. The chain recombines TRBV9 with TRBJ2-3; D possibly corresponds to TRBD2 (6 bases). The CDR3 loop spans 14 amino acids. V lost 3 bases and J lost 8, with 16 bases in between. Germline CDR1 and CDR2: SGDLS and YYNGEE. CDR3 loop: CASSAGEPRGTQYF. As DNA, the CDR3 is TGTGCCAGCAGCGCGGGGGAGCCTCGTGGTACGCAGTATTTT.

In its sample, this clonotype was seen many times. The rearrangement uses TRBV5-6 and TRBJ2-7, with D unclear. Germline loops: CDR1 SGHDT, CDR2 YYEEEE. The CDR3 loop spans 15 amino acids. The V gene lost 0 bases and the J gene lost 3 bases, with 13 bases spanning the gap. The CDR3 region has the DNA TGTGCCAGCAGCTTGGGGACCGATTGGAGCTACGAGCAGTACTTC. Translated: CASSLGTDWSYEQYF.

This clonotype was seen ten or more times. The genes are TRBV6-5 and TRBJ1-6; D is undetermined. CDR1 is MNHEY, CDR2 SVGAGI, per germline. The CDR3 length is 14 residues. V lost 3 bases to trimming and J lost 5 bases, with 8 bases between them. The CDR3 DNA follows: TGTGCCAGCAGTTATCGGGGTCATAATTCACCCCTCCACTTT. Translated: CASSYRGHNSPLHF.

This clonotype was counted a few times. The chain links TRBV5-1 to TRBJ2-3; 8 positions match TRBD1. CDR3 length: 16 amino acids. With V trimmed by 0 bases and J by 2 bases, 5 bases remained unmatched. Germline V gene lookup returns CDR1 SGHRS and CDR2 YFSETQ. The CDR3 DNA reads TGCGCCAGCAGCTTGGGCCTGACAGGGGTCACAGATACGCAGTATTTT. It codes for CASSLGLTGVTDTQYF.

This chain uses TRBV30 with TRBJ2-1; D call uncertain. The germline V gene has CDR1 GTSNPN and CDR2 SVGIG (reference sequence). This CDR3 is 11 amino acids long. V shed 2 bases and J shed 5 bases, with 4 bases lying between them. As DNA, the CDR3 is TGTGCCTGGAGTTTCCACAATGAGCAGTTCTTC. It translates to CAWSFHNEQFF.

This clonotype was observed many times. The V and J genes are TRBV5-1 and TRBJ1-2, with TRBD1 matching 7 bases. The length of the CDR3 is 14 residues. V shed 7 bases and J 8 bases; nucleotides not matched to a gene: 14. The germline CDR1 and CDR2 sequences are SGHRS and YFSETQ. CDR3 sequence reads: CASAPGQSLGGYTF. The CDR3 DNA reads TGCGCCAGCGCTCCGGGACAGTCCCTTGGGGGCTACACCTTC.

This clonotype occurred a few times. The CDR3 DNA reads TGTGCCAGCAGCGCGGAAAGGGGCAGAGGCTACACCTTC. Translating gives CASSAERGRGYTF. The rearrangement links TRBV7-8 to TRBJ1-2, with D tentatively TRBD1 (5 bases). The CDR3 contains 13 residues. The V and J ends lost 5 bases and 8 bases respectively, with 15 bases between them. Germline CDR1 SGHVS, CDR2 FQNEAQ.

This clonotype appeared many times. In nucleotides, the CDR3 is TGCGCCAGCAGCGGAAGTGGGGGCCAGCCCCAGCATTTT. It codes for CASSGSGGQPQHF. This chain uses TRBV5-1 with TRBJ1-5, with D tentatively TRBD1 (6 bases). CDR1 and CDR2 (germline): SGHRS, YFSETQ. Between the trimmed V and J ends, which lost 4 bases and 7 bases, there was a span of 12 bases. This CDR3 is 13 amino acids long.

The chain employs TRBV12-3 or TRBV12-4 and TRBJ2-3; D gene unclear. V was shortened by 3 bases and J by 4 bases, with 8 bases between the two germline ends. The CDR3 sequence is 13 residues long. As DNA, the CDR3 is TGTGCCAGCAGTTTGGTAAGGCCAGATACGCAGTATTTT. Residues: CASSLVRPDTQYF.

This clonotype occurred many times. The chain is built from TRBV12-3 or TRBV12-4 and TRBJ1-1, with no clear D. V lost 2 bases to trimming and J lost 4 bases, with 14 bases between them. CDR3 length equals 15 residues. CDR3 DNA sequence: TGTGCCAGCAGTTTATCAGGCCTCGGGGTCACTGAAGCTTTCTTT. Residues: CASSLSGLGVTEAFF.

This clonotype was seen at least ten times. The junction and the germline gene differ at one end; a read error may be behind it. The CDR3 here is CASSLRQGGNQPQNF. The CDR3 bases are TGCGCCAGCAGCCTTAGACAGGGAGGAAATCAGCCCCAGAATTTT. The V call is TRBV4-1, the J call TRBJ1-5; 7 nucleotides match TRBD1. Per germline, CDR1 MGHRA and CDR2 YSYEKL. CDR3 size: 15 residues.

This clonotype appeared many times. The chain links TRBV20-1 to TRBJ2-2; tentative D call: TRBD1 (5 bases). Germline CDR1 reads DFQATT; CDR2 reads SNEGSKA (reference sequence). The CDR3 sequence is 14 residues long. Trimming took 6 bases from V and 1 from J, leaving 12 bases between them. DNA for the CDR3: TGCAGTGCCACGAGACAGATGAACACCGGGGAGCTGTTTTTT. Translation gives CSATRQMNTGELFF.

This clonotype showed up many times. The chain is built from TRBV10-2 and TRBJ1-1; the D is unclear. V was shortened by 4 bases and J by 1 base, with 4 bases between the two germline ends. Germline CDR1 and CDR2: WSHSY and SAAADI. This CDR3 has 12 residues. CDR3 region: CASSVRNTEAFF. The CDR3 region has the DNA TGCGCCAGCAGTGTCCGGAACACTGAAGCTTTCTTT.

This clonotype showed up just a few times. The V gene is TRBV20-1, the J gene TRBJ1-4; no clear D. Trimming cost V 6 bases and J 4 bases, with 15 bases left between them. Germline V gene sequence: CDR1 DFQATT, CDR2 SNEGSKA (reference sequence). CDR3 length: 14 residues. The DNA for the CDR3 is TGCAGTGCGCTCCCCTTGGGGATTAATGAAAAACTGTTTTTT. Translation gives CSALPLGINEKLFF.

CDR3 in amino acids: CATSEGHNNEQFF. The CDR3 nucleotides are TGTGCCACCAGTGAGGGACATAACAATGAGCAGTTCTTC. The gene calls are TRBV24-1 and TRBJ2-1; a weak D match, TRBD1 (6 bases). Between the trimmed V and J ends, which lost 4 bases and 5 bases, there was a span of 8 bases. This CDR3 comprises 13 residues. Germline V gene lookup returns CDR1 KGHDR and CDR2 SFDVKD.

The table lists this clonotype with many counts. V is TRBV5-1 and J is TRBJ2-2; 7 nucleotides match TRBD1. Germline trimming cut 3 bases from V and 4 bases from J; bases unmatched to any gene: 12. Germline V lookup: CDR1 SGHRS, CDR2 YFSETQ. The CDR3 runs to 17 residues. CDR3 sequence reads: CASSSGQVLSGTGELFF. The DNA of the CDR3 is TGCGCCAGCAGCTCCGGACAGGTCCTATCCGGCACCGGGGAGCTGTTTTTT.

Ten or more counts support this clonotype. The genes are TRBV7-6 and TRBJ1-1; D perhaps matches TRBD1 (5 bases). The germline V gene encodes CDR1 SGHVS and CDR2 FNYEAQ. Trimming removed 1 base at V and 0 bases at J, with 18 bases between. The CDR3 has 18 amino acids. The CDR3 loop reads CASSLVFQGQNMNTEAFF. DNA of the CDR3: TGTGCCAGCAGCTTAGTCTTCCAGGGCCAAAACATGAACACTGAAGCTTTCTTT.

This clonotype has ten or more counts. The rearrangement joins TRBV5-1 to TRBJ2-1, with D perhaps TRBD1 or TRBD2 (5 bases each). CDR1 is SGHRS and CDR2 is YFSETQ in the germline V gene. CDR3 length equals 13 residues. The V end was cut by 4 bases, the J end by 8 bases, with 13 bases between. The CDR3 DNA sequence: TGCGCCAGCAGCCGTGGGGGAAGCGATGAGCAGTTCTTC. Residues: CASSRGGSDEQFF.

This clonotype was observed at least ten times. The V call is TRBV5-1, the J call TRBJ2-2; a possible D gene is TRBD2 (5 bases). CDR3 length equals 15 residues. Per germline, CDR1 SGHRS and CDR2 YFSETQ. V was pared by 4 bases and J by 7 bases, with 17 bases between. CDR3 residues: CASSPSGFLGGELFF. The CDR3 nucleotides are TGCGCCAGCAGCCCATCGGGATTCTTGGGCGGGGAGCTGTTTTTT.

This clonotype was seen repeatedly, ten times or more. V gene TRBV20-1 combines with J gene TRBJ2-3, with D uncertain. From germline, CDR1 is DFQATT and CDR2 SNEGSKA (reference sequence). This CDR3 is built from 11 residues. The V and J ends lost 3 bases and 5 bases respectively, with 6 bases between them. CDR3 residues: CSARTGDTQYF. In DNA, the CDR3 is TGCAGTGCTAGGACGGGAGATACGCAGTATTTT.